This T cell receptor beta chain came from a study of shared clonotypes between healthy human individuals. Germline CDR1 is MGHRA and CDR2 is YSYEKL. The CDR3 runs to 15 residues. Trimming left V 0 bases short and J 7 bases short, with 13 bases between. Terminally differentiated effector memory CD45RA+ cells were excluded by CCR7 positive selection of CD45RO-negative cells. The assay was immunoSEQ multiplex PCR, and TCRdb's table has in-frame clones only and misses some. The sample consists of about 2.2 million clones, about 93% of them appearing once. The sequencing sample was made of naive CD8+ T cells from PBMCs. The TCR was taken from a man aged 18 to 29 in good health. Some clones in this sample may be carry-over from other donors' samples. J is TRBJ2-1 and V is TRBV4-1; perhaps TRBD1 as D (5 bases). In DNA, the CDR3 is TGCGCCAGCAGCCAAGAGGCACAACCAGGGAATGAGCAGTTCTTC. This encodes CASSQEAQPGNEQFF.